Each of the 23 T cell receptor beta chains below was sequenced from the same sample in a study of blood T cell repertoires in COVID-19. TCRdb's copy holds only in-frame clones and misses some; the assay was immunoSEQ multiplex PCR. The table lists some 59,000 clones, 90% of them singletons. Source material: peripheral blood. The source is a man in his fifties or sixties with acute or convalescent COVID-19.

The gene calls are TRBV29-1 and TRBJ1-2; 9 bases are a match to TRBD1. Per germline, CDR1 SQVTM and CDR2 ANQGSEA. The CDR3 has 12 amino acids. V lost 7 bases, J lost 8 bases, and 8 bases stayed unmatched. The CDR3 DNA sequence: TGCAGCGGGGCCGGGACAGGGAGAGGCTACACCTTC. The encoded protein is CSGAGTGRGYTF.

This clone was seen a single time. The chain employs TRBV5-1 and TRBJ2-7; TRBD2 might be the D (5 bases). CDR3 size: 15 residues. Germline-derived CDR1 and CDR2 are SGHRS and YFSETQ. Deletions cut 4 bases from V and 0 bases from J, with 14 bases between. The CDR3 nucleotides are TGCGCCAGCAGCGCCGGACTGATGAGCTCCTACGAGCAGTACTTC. Its protein product is CASSAGLMSSYEQYF. Complete variable domain (other parts from reference TRBV5-1 and TRBJ2-7): KAGVTQTPRYLIKTRGQQVTLSCSPISGHRSVSWYQQTPGQGLQFLFEYFSETQRNKGNFPGRFSGRQFSNSRSEMNVSTLELGDSALYLCASSAGLMSSYEQYFGPGTRLTVT.

The chain employs TRBV18 and TRBJ1-4, with D possibly matching TRBD1 (6 bases). With 3 bases removed from V and 7 bases from J, the gap between germline ends came to 15 bases. Germline CDR1 reads KGHSH; CDR2 reads LQKENI. This CDR3 region has 15 residues. Written as DNA, the CDR3 is TGTGCCAGCTCACCGACAGGAACCAAGGGTGAAAAACTGTTTTTT. Translating gives CASSPTGTKGEKLFF. Combining the CDR3 with reference TRBV18 and TRBJ1-4 gives the whole variable domain NAGVMQNPRHLVRRRGQEARLRCSPMKGHSHVYWYRQLPEEGLKFMVYLQKENIIDESGMPKERFSAEFPKEGPSILRIQQVVRGDSAAYFCASSPTGTKGEKLFFGSGTQLSVL.

The CDR3 bases are TGTGCCAGCAGGGGGACAGGCACAGATACGCAGTATTTT. Translated: CASRGTGTDTQYF. This chain links TRBV12-3 or TRBV12-4 with TRBJ2-3, with 7 bases fitting TRBD1. The ends lost 6 bases at V and 1 base at J; junction bases unmatched: 1. There are 13 residues in the CDR3.

V usage is TRBV19 and J usage is TRBJ1-6; D may be TRBD1 (6 bases). This CDR3 comprises 15 residues. CDR1 is LNHDA and CDR2 is SQIVND in the germline V gene (reference sequence). Trimming left V 3 bases short and J 5 bases short, with 11 bases between. DNA of the CDR3: TGTGCCAGTAGTATTTGGGGGCTGGATAATTCACCCCTCCACTTT. It codes for CASSIWGLDNSPLHF.

Only one count was recorded for this clone. V gene TRBV11-2 combines with J gene TRBJ1-1, with 8 bases identical to TRBD1. This CDR3 contains 15 residues. The J segment lost 5 bases and the V segment lost 5 bases, leaving 10 bases of the junction unmatched. The germline V gene has CDR1 SGHAT and CDR2 FQNNGV. CDR3 nucleotide sequence: TGTGCCAGCAGCCTACGCGGGACAGGAGAGACTGAAGCTTTCTTT. Translated: CASSLRGTGETEAFF.

A single count supports this clone. The chain combines TRBV28 with TRBJ1-5; D gene ambiguous. CDR3 length: 15 amino acids. V shed 5 bases and J shed 4 bases, with 15 bases lying between them. Germline loops: CDR1 MDHEN, CDR2 SYDVKM. CDR3 sequence reads: CASSTERHPNQPQHF. The CDR3 DNA follows: TGTGCCAGCAGTACCGAGAGGCACCCAAATCAGCCCCAGCATTTT.

The chain uses TRBV5-1 and TRBJ1-1; 7 bases map to TRBD1. The germline V gene encodes CDR1 SGHRS and CDR2 YFSETQ. The CDR3 is made up of 15 amino acids. The ends lost 4 bases at V and 4 bases at J; junction bases unmatched: 10. In DNA form, the CDR3 reads TGCGCCAGCAGCCTGCTTCAGGGGGACGCCACTGAAGCTTTCTTT. This translates into CASSLLQGDATEAFF.

The chain combines TRBV2 with TRBJ2-1, with TRBD2 matching over 8 bases. The V segment lost 2 bases and the J segment 5 bases; nucleotides outside the gene matches: 11. From germline, CDR1 is SNHLY and CDR2 FYNNEI. The CDR3 totals 17 residues. CDR3 in DNA: TGTGCCAGCAGTGAATCCTGGGGGTTAGCGGGAAACAATGAGCAGTTCTTC. It specifies CASSESWGLAGNNEQFF.

The rearrangement links TRBV27 to TRBJ2-5, with D possibly being TRBD2 (5 bases). The CDR3 length is 16 residues. The germline gives CDR1 MNHEY, CDR2 SMNVEV (reference sequence). V lost 0 bases and J 4 bases, leaving 15 bases between the germline ends. In DNA, the CDR3 is TGTGCCAGCAGTTTATCCGCGCCCCGGGGTCGAGAGACCCAGTACTTC. Translating gives CASSLSAPRGRETQYF.

As concerns this clone: The identical CDR3 is also encoded by other nucleotide sequences in the sample. This chain joins TRBV5-1 and TRBJ2-1; 11 bases agree with TRBD2. The CDR3 is 15 amino acids. Trimming took 4 bases from V and 4 from J; bases not matched to a gene: 4. From germline, CDR1 is SGHRS and CDR2 YFSETQ. CDR3 region: CASSPGTSGYNEQFF. CDR3 DNA sequence: TGCGCCAGCAGCCCGGGGACTAGCGGATACAATGAGCAGTTCTTC.

The rearrangement uses TRBV6-5 and TRBJ1-1; TRBD1 aligns across 7 bases. Germline CDR1 is MNHEY and CDR2 is SVGAGI. CDR3 length equals 14 residues. The V gene end was trimmed by 2 bases and the J gene end by 6 bases; junction bases not matched to a gene: 6. The CDR3 nucleotides read TGTGCCAGCAGTTACAATGTCGGGACAGCTGAAGCTTTCTTT. It encodes CASSYNVGTAEAFF.

V gene TRBV5-6 combines with J gene TRBJ1-3; tentative D call: TRBD1 (6 bases). V lost 2 bases and J lost 0, with 12 bases in between. This CDR3 is 16 amino acids long. Germline lookup yields CDR1 SGHDT and CDR2 YYEEEE. CDR3 sequence: CASSFSGALSGNTIYF. The CDR3 bases are TGTGCCAGCAGCTTTTCAGGGGCCCTCTCTGGAAACACCATATATTTT. Full variable domain (remainder filled in from reference TRBV5-6 and TRBJ1-3): DAGVTQSPTHLIKTRGQQVTLRCSPKSGHDTVSWYQQALGQGPQFIFQYYEEEERQRGNFPDRFSGHQFPNYSSELNVNALLLGDSALYLCASSFSGALSGNTIYFGEGSWLTVV.

The genes are TRBV27 and TRBJ2-2; D is possibly TRBD1 (6 bases). The CDR3 runs to 16 residues. Per the germline V gene, CDR1 is MNHEY and CDR2 is SMNVEV (reference sequence). V was clipped by 2 bases and J by 3 bases, with 13 bases between them. In DNA, the CDR3 is TGTGCCAGCAGTTTACTGGGGGCGCAGGACACCGGGGAGCTGTTTTTT. Translated, it gives CASSLLGAQDTGELFF.

The chain couples TRBV19 to TRBJ1-2; 8 bases fit TRBD1. The germline V gene encodes CDR1 LNHDA and CDR2 SQIVND (reference sequence). Trimming took 5 bases from V and 8 from J; bases not matched to a gene: 10. The CDR3 has 14 residues. The CDR3 loop reads CASSPTTGVGGYTF. For the CDR3, the DNA is TGTGCCAGTAGTCCCACGACAGGGGTTGGCGGCTACACCTTC.

The J gene is TRBJ2-3, the V gene TRBV27; TRBD1 is a possible D gene (5 bases). Trimming removed 7 bases from V and 2 bases from J, with 19 bases in between. The CDR3 contains 16 residues. The germline CDR1 and CDR2 sequences are MNHEY and SMNVEV (reference sequence). CDR3 sequence reads: CASTYWGVAPTDTQYF. The DNA for the CDR3 is TGTGCCAGCACCTACTGGGGCGTGGCGCCCACAGATACGCAGTATTTT.

V and J are TRBV13 and TRBJ1-1; TRBD1 matches at 7 bases. V shed 4 bases, J shed 4 bases, and the junction held 9 bases outside the gene matches. Looked up from germline, CDR1 is PRHDT and CDR2 is FYEKMQ (reference sequence). The CDR3 consists of 15 residues. CDR3 sequence (DNA): TGTGCCAGCAGCTCAAGGGGGCGCGGTGGCACTGAAGCTTTCTTT. This encodes CASSSRGRGGTEAFF.

The chain uses TRBV10-1 and TRBJ2-3; no clear D gene. Germline CDR1 and CDR2: WNHNN and SYGVQD (reference sequence). The CDR3 runs 13 residues. V was shortened by 5 bases and J by 5 bases, with 11 bases between the two germline ends. The CDR3 here is CASSLTEGDTQYF. CDR3 nucleotides: TGCGCCAGCAGTCTTACAGAAGGAGATACGCAGTATTTT.

The rearrangement uses TRBV18 and TRBJ2-1; no reliable D call. This CDR3 contains 14 residues. Germline CDR1 reads KGHSH; CDR2 reads LQKENI. Trimming removed 5 bases at V and 2 bases at J, with 10 bases between. The CDR3 bases are TGTGCCAGCTCAACCCAGGCAACCTACAATGAGCAGTTCTTC. Translated: CASSTQATYNEQFF.

This chain connects TRBV27 to TRBJ1-5, with 12 bases lining up with TRBD1. The CDR3 is 17 amino acids. Germline V gives CDR1 MNHEY, CDR2 SMNVEV (reference sequence). V was pared by 6 bases and J by 2 bases, with 8 bases of the junction left unmatched. The CDR3, as DNA: TGTGCCAGCAGGGGGGGACAGGGGGCGAGAGGCAATCAGCCCCAGCATTTT. Amino acids: CASRGGQGARGNQPQHF.

The chain carries TRBV27 and TRBJ1-5; tentatively, D is TRBD1 (6 bases). This CDR3 is 15 amino acids long. V was cut by 1 base and J by 4 bases, with 11 bases left in between. Looked up from germline, CDR1 is MNHEY and CDR2 is SMNVEV (reference sequence). The CDR3 region has the DNA TGTGCCAGCAGTTTATTCAGGGGCCCTAATCAGCCCCAGCATTTT. Translating it yields CASSLFRGPNQPQHF.

The chain combines TRBV18 with TRBJ2-7; D possibly corresponds to TRBD2 (5 bases). The CDR3 sequence is 14 residues long. Per germline, CDR1 KGHSH and CDR2 LQKENI. Trimming stripped 6 bases from V and 3 bases from J, with 15 bases between. CDR3 amino acids: CASSRDRGSYEQYF. CDR3 DNA: TGTGCCAGCTCTCGAGACCGGGGTAGCTACGAGCAGTACTTC.

The rearrangement links TRBV30 to TRBJ1-2; a possible D gene is TRBD1 (6 bases). The CDR3 spans 13 residues. V was clipped by 0 bases and J by 5 bases, with 10 bases between them. The germline V gene has CDR1 GTSNPN and CDR2 SVGIG (reference sequence). The CDR3 coding sequence is TGTGCCTGGAGTGTAGGCACAGGGTATGGCTACACCTTC. It is translated as CAWSVGTGYGYTF.